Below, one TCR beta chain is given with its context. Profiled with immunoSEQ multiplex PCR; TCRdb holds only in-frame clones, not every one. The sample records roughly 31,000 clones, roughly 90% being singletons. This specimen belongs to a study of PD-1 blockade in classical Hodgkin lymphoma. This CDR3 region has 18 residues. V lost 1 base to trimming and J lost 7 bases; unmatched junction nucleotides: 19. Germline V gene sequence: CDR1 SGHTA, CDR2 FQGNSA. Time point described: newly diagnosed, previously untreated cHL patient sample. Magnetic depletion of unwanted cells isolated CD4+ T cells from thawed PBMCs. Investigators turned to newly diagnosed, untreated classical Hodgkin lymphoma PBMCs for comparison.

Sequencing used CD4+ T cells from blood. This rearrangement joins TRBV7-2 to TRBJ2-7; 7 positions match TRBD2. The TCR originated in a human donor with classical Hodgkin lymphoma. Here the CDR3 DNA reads TGTGCCAGCAGCTTAGGACGGGGGGTGTCGATTCCTGGGGATGAGCAGTACTTC. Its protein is CASSLGRGVSIPGDEQYF.